This T cell receptor (beta chain) was captured by sequencing in a study of control samples from healthy donors and cancer patients (dated by TCRdb to 2018 to 2021). The library was generated by the immunoSEQ multiplex PCR assay. TCRdb holds this immuneACCESS table with in-frame rearrangements only. Some clones are missing; in checked studies, unresolved V genes explain under half, and the rest has no known cause. The table for this sample lists around 180,000 clones; 94% of them were counted only once. The ten largest clonotypes hold 1.3% to 1.5% of the sample. The CDR3 goes from the cysteine to the phenylalanine over 15 residues. Only the CDR3 DNA is retained, 45 bases long and in frame from the first base. For this chain, trimming is 2 bases at the V end and 3 bases at the J end, and the number of junction bases without a gene match is 6. According to the germline V gene, CDR1 reads KGHSH and CDR2 reads LQKENI.

Turning to this clone: It lacks a known antigen. Base qualities are not provided; no much larger clone lies one nucleotide away.

The clonotype was recovered from a young woman in good health. Recombination connected TRBV18 to TRBJ1-1; 7 junctional bases match TRBD1. Sequencing was performed on blood. The DNA is as follows: TGTGCCAGCTCACCAAAGGGGGCGATCGACACTGAAGCTTTCTTT. It encodes CASSPKGAIDTEAFF.